Listed below are T cell receptor beta chains from one sample, sequenced in a study of shared clonotypes between healthy human individuals. Sequencing used immunoSEQ multiplex PCR; TCRdb keeps in-frame clones, though not all of them. The sample carries about 600,000 clones, around 78% recorded once. The sequenced sample was PBMCs. The receptors here all came from a woman between 40 and 50 years old in good health. Some clones in this sample may be carry-over from other donors' samples. The CDR3 runs from the conserved cysteine through the conserved F or W. The D gene is left open where the match is weak. Clone size, where shown, is once, few, many, or a class for clones that have expanded.

V gene	clone size	J gene	D gene	CDR3 protein	CDR3 DNA
TRBV7-3	-	TRBJ2-3	-	CASSPRGADTQYF	TGTGCCAGCAGCCCCAGAGGGGCAGATACGCAGTATTTT
TRBV27	-	TRBJ1-3	-	CASSLSRADSGNTIYF	TGTGCCAGCAGTTTATCGAGAGCGGACTCTGGAAACACCATATATTTT
TRBV2	-	TRBJ1-5	TRBD1	CASSLETGGNQPQHF	TGTGCCAGCAGTCTCGAGACAGGGGGCAATCAGCCCCAGCATTTT
TRBV5-4	-	TRBJ1-1	TRBD1	CASSLGQGIMNTEAFF	TGTGCCAGCAGCTTGGGACAGGGAATAATGAACACTGAAGCTTTCTTT
TRBV7-2	-	TRBJ1-1	TRBD1	CASSLPGQGAAWNTEAFF	TGTGCCAGCAGCTTACCGGGACAGGGAGCTGCGTGGAACACTGAAGCTTTCTTT
TRBV6-4	-	TRBJ2-1	TRBD2	CASSYRGGYEQFF	TGTGCCAGCAGTTACCGGGGGGGCTATGAGCAGTTCTTC
TRBV2	many	TRBJ2-1	-	CASRASNEQFF	TGTGCCAGCAGAGCGTCGAATGAGCAGTTCTTC
TRBV13	-	TRBJ2-2	-	CASSLGSGSGPSGGELFF	TGTGCCAGCAGCTTAGGGAGCGGAAGCGGACCTTCGGGGGGGGAGCTGTTTTTT
TRBV9	many	TRBJ2-7	-	CASSADSLSYEQYF	TGTGCCAGCAGCGCCGACAGCCTCTCCTACGAGCAGTACTTC
TRBV6-6	few	TRBJ1-2	-	CASSPWEGDVNGYTF	TGTGCCAGCAGTCCGTGGGAGGGCGACGTTAATGGCTACACCTTC
TRBV6-1	few	TRBJ1-3	-	CASSWTNTIYF	TGTGCCAGCAGTTGGACCAACACCATATATTTT
TRBV6-1	-	TRBJ1-2	TRBD1	CASSEGQGGYGYTF	TGTGCCAGCAGTGAGGGACAGGGCGGCTATGGCTACACCTTC
TRBV2	-	TRBJ1-2	-	CASTILFGGGDGYTF	TGTGCCAGCACAATCCTTTTTGGCGGCGGGGATGGCTACACCTTC
TRBV6-5	-	TRBJ2-5	TRBD1	CASSYIRGYQETQYF	TGTGCCAGCAGTTATATCAGGGGGTACCAAGAGACCCAGTACTTC
TRBV15	-	TRBJ2-5	TRBD1	CATSSRQGVLETQYF	TGTGCCACCAGCAGCCGACAGGGGGTACTGGAGACCCAGTACTTC
TRBV28	-	TRBJ2-3	-	CASSLVTDTQYF	TGTGCCAGCAGCCTAGTCACAGATACGCAGTATTTT
TRBV2	-	TRBJ2-7	TRBD2	CASKPLAGGNYEQYF	TGTGCCAGCAAACCTCTAGCGGGAGGGAACTACGAGCAGTACTTC
TRBV15	-	TRBJ1-1	-	CATSRVRGLSYNTEAFF	TGTGCCACCAGCAGAGTCCGGGGGCTTAGTTATAACACTGAAGCTTTCTTT
TRBV28	-	TRBJ2-2	TRBD2	CASSLPTSGRPPNTGELFF	TGTGCCAGCAGTTTGCCGACTAGCGGGAGACCCCCGAACACCGGGGAGCTGTTTTTT
TRBV19	-	TRBJ2-2	-	CASSRGVGDGRRAGELFF	TGTGCCAGTAGTAGGGGGGTCGGGGACGGGCGACGCGCCGGGGAGCTGTTTTTT
TRBV19	few	TRBJ1-5	-	CASSTQVLLLNQPQHF	TGTGCCAGTAGCACCCAGGTCCTACTTCTCAATCAGCCCCAGCATTTT
TRBV7-4	few	TRBJ1-2	-	CASSLVGRPIWYGYTF	TGTGCCAGCAGCTTAGTGGGCAGGCCCATCTGGTATGGCTACACCTTC
TRBV7-9	-	TRBJ2-2	-	CASSTYRGTVNTGELFF	TGTGCCAGCAGTACCTACCGCGGGACAGTAAACACCGGGGAGCTGTTTTTT
TRBV6-6	-	TRBJ2-1	-	CASSYSRSGSEQFF	TGTGCCAGCAGTTACTCAAGAAGCGGAAGTGAGCAGTTCTTC
TRBV7-2	once	TRBJ2-5	TRBD1	CASSLRTGLQETQYF	TGTGCCAGCAGCCTAAGGACAGGGCTCCAAGAGACCCAGTACTTC
TRBV28	-	TRBJ2-4	-	CASSLGEAKNIQYF	TGTGCCAGCAGTTTAGGGGAGGCCAAAAACATTCAGTACTTC
TRBV4-3	-	TRBJ1-2	TRBD1	CASSQAGGYYGYTF	TGCGCCAGCAGCCAAGCAGGGGGCTACTATGGCTACACCTTC
TRBV27	-	TRBJ2-7	TRBD2	CASRRGLVAEQYF	TGTGCCAGCAGAAGGGGACTAGTTGCCGAGCAGTACTTC
TRBV11-2	-	TRBJ1-6	-	CASSLDSRTANNSPLHF	TGTGCCAGCAGCTTAGATAGTCGGACAGCAAATAATTCACCCCTCCACTTT
TRBV5-4	-	TRBJ2-2	TRBD2	CASSPRGAGGPTGELFF	TGTGCCAGCAGCCCCCGGGGAGCGGGAGGGCCAACCGGGGAGCTGTTTTTT
TRBV28	-	TRBJ1-1	TRBD1	CASRGTGDTEAFF	TGTGCCAGCAGAGGTACAGGGGACACTGAAGCTTTCTTT
TRBV7-6	-	TRBJ2-1	-	CASSLVTGKYNEQFF	TGTGCCAGCAGCTTGGTCACAGGGAAATACAATGAGCAGTTCTTC
TRBV2	once	TRBJ1-5	-	CASSELGGDQPQHF	TGTGCCAGCAGTGAATTGGGGGGGGATCAGCCCCAGCATTTT
TRBV28	-	TRBJ1-2	-	CASSFPSLDYGYTF	TGTGCCAGCAGTTTCCCGTCCTTGGACTATGGCTACACCTTC
TRBV7-3	many	TRBJ2-1	-	CASSPVEGRSYNEQFF	TGTGCCAGCAGCCCCGTGGAGGGTCGCTCCTACAATGAGCAGTTCTTC
TRBV5-1	-	TRBJ2-1	-	CASSLVDEQFF	TGCGCCAGCAGCTTGGTGGACGAGCAGTTCTTC
TRBV7-2	-	TRBJ2-7	-	CASSPDRGSYEQYF	TGTGCCAGCAGCCCGGACAGAGGCTCCTACGAGCAGTACTTC
TRBV5-6	-	TRBJ1-5	TRBD1	CASSSRGYSNQPQHF	TGTGCCAGCAGCTCCAGGGGGTATAGCAATCAGCCCCAGCATTTT
TRBV30	-	TRBJ2-3	-	CAWRGSASTDTQYF	TGTGCCTGGAGGGGCAGCGCCAGCACAGATACGCAGTATTTT
TRBV6-1	-	TRBJ2-7	-	CASTIRQGNPYEQYF	TGTGCCAGCACCATCAGGCAGGGTAATCCCTACGAGCAGTACTTC
TRBV19	-	TRBJ1-2	-	CASSIKEGPFYGYTF	TGTGCCAGTAGTATTAAGGAGGGGCCCTTCTATGGCTACACCTTC
TRBV7-9	few	TRBJ2-7	-	CASSSAYEQYF	TGTGCCAGCAGCTCGGCCTACGAGCAGTACTTC
TRBV29-1	-	TRBJ2-7	TRBD2	CSVEGLAGTVYEQYF	TGCAGTGTTGAAGGCCTAGCGGGAACCGTCTACGAGCAGTACTTC
TRBV5-1	-	TRBJ2-5	TRBD2	CASSRATSGQETQYF	TGCGCCAGCAGCAGGGCTACTAGCGGTCAAGAGACCCAGTACTTC